This TCR beta chain stems from a study of T cell responses to AZD1222 COVID-19 vaccine. The protocol was immunoSEQ multiplex PCR, while the TCRdb copy is restricted to in-frame clones and leaves out a portion. The table records approximately 140,000 clones, roughly 90% of them present only once. V lost 6 bases and J lost 8, with 17 bases in between. This CDR3 spans 14 amino acids. Germline CDR1 and CDR2: MNHEY and SVGAGI. Study results and limitations: Donor demographics were predominantly white British with a female majority; clonal diversity may be underestimated.

With respect to this clone: Its matching antigen is unknown.

The sequence was collected from an adult who received the AZD1222 COVID-19 vaccine. The chain employs TRBV6-5 and TRBJ2-1, with D possibly being TRBD2 (6 bases). Material: peripheral blood, obtained 28 days after the second AZD1222 dose. In nucleotides, the CDR3 is TGTGCCAGCAGCCCCTTCCCCGGGAGCGATGAGCAGTTCTTC. Translation: CASSPFPGSDEQFF.